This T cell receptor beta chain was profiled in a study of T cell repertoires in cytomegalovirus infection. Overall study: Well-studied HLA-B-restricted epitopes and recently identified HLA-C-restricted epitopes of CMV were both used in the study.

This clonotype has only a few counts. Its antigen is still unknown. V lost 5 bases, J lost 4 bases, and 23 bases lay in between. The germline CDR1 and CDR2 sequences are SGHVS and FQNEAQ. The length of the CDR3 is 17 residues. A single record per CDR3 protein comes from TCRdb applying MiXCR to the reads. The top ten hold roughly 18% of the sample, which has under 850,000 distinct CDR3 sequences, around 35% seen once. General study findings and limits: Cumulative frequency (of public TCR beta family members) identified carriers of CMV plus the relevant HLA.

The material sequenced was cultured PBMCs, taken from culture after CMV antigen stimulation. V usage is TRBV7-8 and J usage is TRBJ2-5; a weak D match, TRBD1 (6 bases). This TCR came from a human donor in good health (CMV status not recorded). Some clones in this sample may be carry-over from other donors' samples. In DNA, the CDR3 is TGTGCCAGCAGCAACATGAGGGGGTTTTTAGTAGCAGAGACCCAGTACTTC. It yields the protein CASSNMRGFLVAETQYF.